Here is one T cell receptor beta chain with its context. Assay used: immunoSEQ multiplex PCR; TCRdb lists only in-frame clones, some missing. The table includes about 110,000 clones, 83% detected once. The data are from a study of control samples from healthy donors and cancer patients. Trimming removed 3 bases from V and 8 bases from J; junction bases left unmatched: 3. There are 13 residues in the CDR3. This chain connects TRBV12-3 or TRBV12-4 to TRBJ1-2, with 10 bases aligning to TRBD1. This sequence was found in a woman aged 45-59 years in good health. The material sequenced was blood. CDR3 region: CASSLTGGEGYTF. The CDR3 coding sequence is TGTGCCAGCAGTTTGACAGGGGGCGAAGGCTACACCTTC.